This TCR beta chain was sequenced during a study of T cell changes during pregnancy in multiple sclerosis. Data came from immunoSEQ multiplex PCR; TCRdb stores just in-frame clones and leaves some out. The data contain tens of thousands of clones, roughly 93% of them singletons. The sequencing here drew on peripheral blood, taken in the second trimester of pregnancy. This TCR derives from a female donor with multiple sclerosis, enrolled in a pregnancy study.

CDR3 DNA sequence: TGTGCCACCCGGACTAGCCGATCGGGGGAGCTGTTTTTT. Amino acids: CATRTSRSGELFF. The V and J genes are TRBV19 and TRBJ2-2, with TRBD2 matching 8 bases. The V and J ends lost 10 bases and 8 bases, in that order; junction bases with no gene match: 9. The V gene's germline CDR1 is LNHDA and CDR2 SQIVND (reference sequence). The CDR3 is made up of 13 amino acids.